Presented here are 19 T cell receptor beta chains from one specimen sequenced in a study of CD8 T cells in Susac syndrome. Reverse transcription of roughly 0.45 to 1 ug RNA used random hexamers. A single record per CDR3 protein comes from TCRdb applying MiXCR to the immunoSEQ multiplex PCR reads. The table includes some 180,000 distinct CDR3 sequences, 85% to 95% detected once. The sequenced material came from CD4+ T cells from PBMCs. Receptors were obtained from a human donor with Susac syndrome.

The chain recombines TRBV7-9 with TRBJ1-5; D not certain. Trimming shortened V by 5 bases and J by 6 bases, and 8 bases separated the two germline ends. The CDR3 is 12 residues long. The V gene's germline CDR1 is SEHNR and CDR2 FQNEAQ (reference sequence). This chain's CDR3 is CASSREGQPQHF. CDR3 nucleotide sequence: TGTGCCAGCAGCCGGGAGGGTCAGCCCCAGCATTTT.

The CDR3 spells CASSQTSGRSYEQYF. In DNA, the CDR3 is TGTGCCAGCAGTCAGACTAGCGGGAGAAGCTACGAGCAGTACTTC. V and J are TRBV28 and TRBJ2-7; 12 bases fit TRBD2. Germline V lookup: CDR1 MDHEN, CDR2 SYDVKM. This CDR3 is built from 15 residues. J was trimmed by 3 bases and V by 5 bases; bases with no gene match: 5. Together with reference TRBV28 and TRBJ2-7, the CDR3 gives the full variable domain: DVKVTQSSRYLVKRTGEKVFLECVQDMDHENMFWYRQDPGLGLRLIYFSYDVKMKEKGDIPEGYSVSREKKERFSLILESASTNQTSMYLCASSQTSGRSYEQYFGPGTRLTVT.

The chain has TRBV20-1 and TRBJ2-7; 11 nucleotides line up with TRBD2. CDR1 and CDR2 from the germline V gene are DFQATT and SNEGSKA (reference sequence). Unmatched junction bases numbered 6, after V lost 5 bases and J lost 3 bases. This CDR3 is 14 amino acids long. CDR3 sequence reads: CSAFSGRARYEQYF. The CDR3, as DNA: TGCAGTGCTTTTAGCGGGAGGGCCCGCTACGAGCAGTACTTC.

The V call is TRBV20-1, the J call TRBJ2-7; 10 bases align to TRBD2. CDR1 is DFQATT and CDR2 is SNEGSKA in the germline V gene (reference sequence). V was pared by 5 bases and J by 2 bases, with 6 bases of the junction left unmatched. CDR3 size: 14 residues. The CDR3: CSARAGGSTYEQYF. CDR3 bases: TGCAGTGCTCGAGCGGGGGGGAGCACCTACGAGCAGTACTTC.

The chain recombines TRBV9 with TRBJ2-5, with 7 bases fitting TRBD1. The CDR3 contains 15 residues. Germline V gives CDR1 SGDLS, CDR2 YYNGEE. The ends lost 0 bases at V and 5 bases at J; junction bases unmatched: 7. The CDR3 nucleotides read TGTGCCAGCAGCGTAGGGTACAGGGGATGGGAGACCCAGTACTTC. Translation: CASSVGYRGWETQYF. Full variable domain (missing parts from reference TRBV9 and TRBJ2-5): DSGVTQTPKHLITATGQRVTLRCSPRSGDLSVYWYQQSLDQGLQFLIQYYNGEERAKGNILERFSAQQFPDLHSELNLSSLELGDSALYFCASSVGYRGWETQYFGPGTRLLVL.

The J gene is TRBJ2-2, the V gene TRBV12-3 or TRBV12-4; D not resolved. Trimming cost V 3 bases and J 5 bases, with 13 bases left between them. This CDR3 is 15 amino acids long. The DNA for the CDR3 is TGTGCCAGCAGTTTTTCACACCTTGGGACCGGGGAGCTGTTTTTT. It specifies CASSFSHLGTGELFF.

This sequence joins TRBV7-9 and TRBJ2-2, with 8 bases identical to TRBD2. Germline V gene sequence: CDR1 SEHNR, CDR2 FQNEAQ (reference sequence). CDR3 length equals 16 residues. The V segment lost 4 bases and the J segment 1 base; nucleotides outside the gene matches: 5. CDR3 amino acids: CASSSPLAVNTGELFF. The CDR3 nucleotides are TGTGCCAGCAGCTCGCCACTAGCGGTGAACACCGGGGAGCTGTTTTTT.

V is TRBV5-6 and J is TRBJ1-3; 11 bases fit TRBD1. The germline gives CDR1 SGHDT, CDR2 YYEEEE. V gave up 4 bases and J gave up 3 bases; unmatched junction bases: 15. The CDR3 totals 19 residues. The chain's CDR3 is CASSMRTGGIRIYGNTIYF. As DNA, the CDR3 is TGTGCCAGCAGCATGCGGACAGGGGGCATAAGGATTTATGGAAACACCATATATTTT.

The V call is TRBV7-2, the J call TRBJ1-2; tentatively, D is TRBD1 (5 bases). The V gene's germline CDR1 is SGHTA and CDR2 FQGNSA. This CDR3 has 16 amino acids. V dropped 1 base and J dropped 7 bases, with 19 bases sitting between them. The CDR3 loop reads CASSLDGGTGVRGYTF. DNA for the CDR3: TGTGCCAGCAGCTTAGATGGAGGTACGGGGGTCCGTGGCTACACCTTC.

The chain uses TRBV20-1 and TRBJ1-1; perhaps TRBD1 as D (5 bases). The CDR3 length is 12 residues. Between the trimmed V and J ends, which lost 6 bases and 10 bases, there was a span of 18 bases. Germline loops: CDR1 DFQATT, CDR2 SNEGSKA (reference sequence). The CDR3 loop reads CSARDLSSGAFF. The CDR3 region has the DNA TGCAGTGCGAGGGACCTCAGCTCGGGAGCTTTCTTT.

This clonotype was detected a few times. As DNA, the CDR3 is TGTGCCAGCAGTCTCCGGGACCAGCCCCAGCATTTT. It encodes CASSLRDQPQHF. The rearrangement joins TRBV5-8 to TRBJ1-5; perhaps TRBD1 as D (5 bases). V was pared by 5 bases and J by 7 bases, with 10 bases between. The CDR3 sequence is 12 residues long. Germline V gene sequence: CDR1 SGHTS, CDR2 YDEGEE.

This chain joins TRBV4-1 and TRBJ1-3, with D unclear. In germline, CDR1 is MGHRA, CDR2 YSYEKL. The CDR3 length is 15 residues. Trimming took off 2 bases at V and 9 bases at J, with 17 bases between the two ends. This CDR3 is CASSQWFFRPVTIYF. CDR3 DNA sequence: TGCGCCAGCAGCCAATGGTTTTTTCGACCCGTCACCATATATTTT.

The V call is TRBV20-1, the J call TRBJ2-6, with 10 bases that match TRBD1. Germline V gene sequence: CDR1 DFQATT, CDR2 SNEGSKA (reference sequence). CDR3 length: 15 amino acids. V trimming: 0 bases; J trimming: 8 bases; junction bases outside the gene matches: 4. The CDR3 reads CSARDLDRGTNVLTF. CDR3 DNA sequence: TGCAGTGCTAGAGATCTGGACAGGGGGACCAACGTCCTGACTTTC.

The chain couples TRBV3-1 to TRBJ1-2; D not resolved. V shed 0 bases and J shed 5 bases, with 16 bases lying between them. There are 16 residues in the CDR3. The germline V gene encodes CDR1 LGHDT and CDR2 YNNKEL (reference sequence). The CDR3 nucleotides are TGTGCCAGCAGCCAAGATGGTAGGGTATTGGGGTATGGCTACACCTTC. Amino acid sequence: CASSQDGRVLGYGYTF.

The chain links TRBV7-9 to TRBJ1-1, with TRBD1 as a possible D gene (5 bases). The CDR3 totals 14 residues. Germline CDR1 reads SEHNR; CDR2 reads FQNEAQ (reference sequence). Trimming took off 0 bases at V and 3 bases at J, with 8 bases between the two ends. The CDR3, as DNA: TGTGCCAGCAGCTTAGCAGGGGAATACACTGAAGCTTTCTTT. Translating it yields CASSLAGEYTEAFF. Supplemented by reference TRBV7-9 and TRBJ1-1, the full variable domain reads DTGVSQNPRHKITKRGQNVTFRCDPISEHNRLYWYRQTLGQGPEFLTYFQNEAQLEKSRLLSDRFSAERPKGSFSTLEIQRTEQGDSAMYLCASSLAGEYTEAFFGQGTRLTVV.

The chain combines TRBV11-2 with TRBJ2-3; possible D gene TRBD1, 6 bases. CDR1 is SGHAT and CDR2 is FQNNGV in the germline V gene. Trimming removed 5 bases at V and 6 bases at J, with 15 bases between. This CDR3 contains 14 residues. Here the CDR3 DNA reads TGTGCCAGCAGCGAAGGGCCCCAGGGGGATACGCAGTATTTT. It specifies CASSEGPQGDTQYF.

The chain is built from TRBV28 and TRBJ2-2; TRBD1 aligns across 8 bases. This CDR3 is 15 amino acids long. Germline V lookup: CDR1 MDHEN, CDR2 SYDVKM. V lost 8 bases, J lost 5 bases, and 10 bases stayed unmatched. The CDR3 DNA reads TGTGCCAGCCGTCTCTCGGACAGGGCGACCGGGGAGCTGTTTTTT. This codes for CASRLSDRATGELFF.

The chain is built from TRBV6-1 and TRBJ1-5; D might be TRBD1 (5 bases). The ends were cut back, 0 bases at V and 6 bases at J, with 15 bases in the middle. CDR1 MNHNS and CDR2 SASEGT come from the germline V gene. The CDR3 has 16 residues. The CDR3 is CASSEARGRAGQPQHF. In DNA form, the CDR3 reads TGTGCCAGCAGTGAAGCTAGGGGCAGGGCGGGTCAGCCCCAGCATTTT.

The chain is built from TRBV29-1 and TRBJ2-7; 11 bases line up with TRBD1. J gave up 3 bases and V 6 bases, and 4 bases lay outside the gene matches. CDR3 length: 13 amino acids. Germline lookup yields CDR1 SQVTM and CDR2 ANQGSEA. Here the CDR3 reads CSVGGTGGYEQYF. The CDR3 coding sequence is TGCAGCGTGGGAGGGACAGGGGGCTACGAGCAGTACTTC.